This T cell receptor beta chain was obtained from a study of metastatic and nonmetastatic thyroid tumors. In the study overall: From malignant and benign thyroid patients, repertoires in blood and in tumor or nodule tissue were compared. Findings of the study overall: It was reported that TCR beta diversity was significantly higher in malignant thyroid tumors than benign nodules, in blood and tumor.

No patient received treatment before thyroid surgery. TCRdb reprocessed the PCR reads via MiXCR. The top ten clones hold roughly 13% of a sample with tens of thousands of clones, approximately 20% of them seen once. Concerning this clone itself: No antigen is known for it.

With V trimmed by 4 bases and J by 7 bases, 4 bases remained unmatched. The V gene's germline CDR1 is SGHVS and CDR2 FQNEAQ. This CDR3 is 15 amino acids long. The clonotype originates from a female donor with papillary thyroid cancer or a benign thyroid nodule (not recorded which). Some clones in this sample may be carry-over from other donors' samples. J is TRBJ1-6 and V is TRBV7-8, with 10 bases fitting TRBD1. Material: tumor tissue. The CDR3 here is CASSWDRGGNSPLHF. As DNA, the CDR3 is TGTGCCAGCAGCTGGGACAGGGGAGGAAATTCACCCCTCCACTTT.